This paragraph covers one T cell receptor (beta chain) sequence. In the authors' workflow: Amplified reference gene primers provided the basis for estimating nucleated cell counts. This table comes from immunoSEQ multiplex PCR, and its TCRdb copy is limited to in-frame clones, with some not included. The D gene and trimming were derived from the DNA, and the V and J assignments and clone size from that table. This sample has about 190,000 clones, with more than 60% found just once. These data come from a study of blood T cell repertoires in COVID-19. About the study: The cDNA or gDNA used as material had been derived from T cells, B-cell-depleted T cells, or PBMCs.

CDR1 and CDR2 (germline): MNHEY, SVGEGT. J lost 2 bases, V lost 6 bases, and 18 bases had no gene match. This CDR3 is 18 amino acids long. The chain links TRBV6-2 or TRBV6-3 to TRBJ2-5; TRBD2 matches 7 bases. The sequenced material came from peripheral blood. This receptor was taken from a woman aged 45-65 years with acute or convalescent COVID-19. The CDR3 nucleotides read TGTGCCAGCAGCCGACCCCTAGCGGTAATCAACGAACAAGAGACCCAGTACTTC. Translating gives CASSRPLAVINEQETQYF.